Following are 16 T cell receptor beta chains from one sample sequenced in a study of blood T cell repertoires in COVID-19. The data were produced by immunoSEQ multiplex PCR, yet TCRdb's version contains in-frame clones alone and is incomplete. The sample has 70,000 to 85,000 clones, 86% seen once; the top ten hold about 24%. Sequences were obtained from peripheral blood. The receptors shown here come from a woman aged 80 or over in a cohort sampled during active or convalescent COVID-19.

The gene calls are TRBV11-2 and TRBJ2-6; 9 bases align to TRBD1. With V trimmed by 4 bases and J by 10 bases, 5 bases remained unmatched. The CDR3 runs 14 residues. Looked up from germline, CDR1 is SGHAT and CDR2 is FQNNGV. Here the CDR3 DNA reads TGTGCCAGCAGCTCCCGGGGACAGGGAAACGTCCTGACTTTC. Amino acids: CASSSRGQGNVLTF.

The V and J genes are TRBV9 and TRBJ2-5; TRBD2 matches 10 bases. This CDR3 contains 19 residues. J lost 1 base, V lost 4 bases, and 16 bases had no gene match. Per the germline V gene, CDR1 is SGDLS and CDR2 is YYNGEE. As DNA, the CDR3 is TGTGCCAGCAGCTTTCGCGCCCAGGGGACTAGCGCATCCCAAGAGACCCAGTACTTC. Its protein product is CASSFRAQGTSASQETQYF.

The V gene is TRBV5-1, the J gene TRBJ1-2, with D hard to call. With 4 bases removed from V and 7 bases from J, the gap between germline ends came to 23 bases. Germline-derived CDR1 and CDR2 are SGHRS and YFSETQ. The CDR3 runs 16 residues. The CDR3 DNA sequence: TGCGCCAGCAGCGAAACGGGCACCACCCAACGGGGTGGCTACACCTTC. Encoded protein: CASSETGTTQRGGYTF. Drawing the rest from reference TRBV5-1 and TRBJ1-2, the complete variable domain is KAGVTQTPRYLIKTRGQQVTLSCSPISGHRSVSWYQQTPGQGLQFLFEYFSETQRNKGNFPGRFSGRQFSNSRSEMNVSTLELGDSALYLCASSETGTTQRGGYTFGSGTRLTVV.

This clone was picked up one time. This chain uses TRBV7-2 with TRBJ1-5; TRBD1 is a possible D gene (6 bases). Germline CDR1 is SGHTA and CDR2 is FQGNSA. Trimming removed 1 base from V and 8 bases from J, with 12 bases in between. There are 14 residues in the CDR3. The CDR3 DNA reads as TGTGCCAGCAGCTTAGGAGGGGGATTCGAGCCCCAGCATTTT. Protein product: CASSLGGGFEPQHF.

This clone was found once. This chain uses TRBV19 with TRBJ1-5, with D possibly TRBD1 on 5 matching bases. V gave up 6 bases and J gave up 3 bases, with 15 bases separating them. Per germline, CDR1 LNHDA and CDR2 SQIVND (reference sequence). The CDR3 loop spans 15 amino acids. The CDR3 region has the DNA TGTGCCAGTAGGGGCCGGACAATCCCCAATCAGCCCCAGCATTTT. It encodes CASRGRTIPNQPQHF.

The rearrangement joins TRBV6-5 to TRBJ2-7, with unresolved D. Looked up from germline, CDR1 is MNHEY and CDR2 is SVGAGI. The CDR3 contains 15 residues. The V and J ends lost 0 bases and 2 bases respectively, with 11 bases between them. The CDR3 coding sequence is TGTGCCAGCAGTTACTCTATCTCCGGAGCCTACGAGCAGTACGTC. Translating it yields CASSYSISGAYEQYV.

The sample holds one count of this clone. V gene TRBV19 combines with J gene TRBJ2-7, with D possibly TRBD2 on 5 matching bases. Germline loops: CDR1 LNHDA, CDR2 SQIVND (reference sequence). This CDR3 has 15 residues. Trimming took off 3 bases at V and 3 bases at J, with 15 bases between the two ends. CDR3 bases: TGTGCCAGTAGTATTAAAGCTAGCTATATCTACGAGCAGTACTTC. It specifies CASSIKASYIYEQYF.

In nucleotides, the CDR3 is TGCAGCGTTGGGGGGGAGAGCTATGGCTACACCTTC. It is translated as CSVGGESYGYTF. The chain carries TRBV29-1 and TRBJ1-2, with a tentative D call TRBD1 (5 bases). V was cut by 4 bases and J by 4 bases, with 10 bases left in between. Germline-derived CDR1 and CDR2 are SQVTM and ANQGSEA. The CDR3 has 12 amino acids.

The chain carries TRBV10-2 and TRBJ2-7, with a weak D call TRBD2 (5 bases). Germline V lookup: CDR1 WSHSY, CDR2 SAAADI. The CDR3 loop spans 17 amino acids. The germline V and J ends were trimmed by 1 base and 3 bases, with 19 bases remaining between them. CDR3 in DNA: TGCGCCAGCAGTGAGTTAACTAGTCGATCTATGGTCTACGAGCAGTACTTC. Amino acid sequence: CASSELTSRSMVYEQYF.

This chain links TRBV7-6 with TRBJ2-7, with TRBD1 matching over 9 bases. The length of the CDR3 is 14 residues. CDR1 and CDR2 (germline): SGHVS, FNYEAQ. The trim removed 5 bases at V and 0 bases at J, leaving 2 bases unmatched. The CDR3 DNA follows: TGTGCCAGCAGCCGGGACAGGGCCTCCTACGAGCAGTACTTC. Its protein is CASSRDRASYEQYF.

CDR3 residues: CASSELGTTEETQYF. The CDR3 DNA reads as TGTGCCAGCAGTGAATTGGGGACAACGGAAGAGACCCAGTACTTC. The chain couples TRBV25-1 to TRBJ2-5; D possibly corresponds to TRBD1 (6 bases). The CDR3 is 15 amino acids. Trimming pared 1 base from V and 3 bases from J, leaving 12 bases between. Germline CDR1 MGHDK, CDR2 SYGVNS.

The gene calls are TRBV27 and TRBJ1-2; 11 bases are a match to TRBD1. CDR1 and CDR2 from the germline V gene are MNHEY and SMNVEV (reference sequence). Germline trimming cut 4 bases from V and 7 bases from J; bases unmatched to any gene: 5. CDR3 length: 14 residues. In DNA form, the CDR3 reads TGTGCCAGCAGTTCGGGACAGGGGGTGACTGGCTACACCTTC. Protein sequence: CASSSGQGVTGYTF.

This rearrangement joins TRBV27 to TRBJ1-2; D not certain. With 2 bases removed from V and 0 bases from J, the gap between germline ends came to 7 bases. The CDR3 covers 14 residues. Germline loops: CDR1 MNHEY, CDR2 SMNVEV (reference sequence). CDR3: CASSLAQANYGYTF. CDR3 coding DNA: TGTGCCAGCAGTTTAGCCCAGGCTAACTATGGCTACACCTTC.

The genes are TRBV6-5 and TRBJ1-5; no clear D gene. Trimming stripped 2 bases from V and 6 bases from J, with 8 bases between. There are 13 residues in the CDR3. The germline V gene encodes CDR1 MNHEY and CDR2 SVGAGI. The chain's CDR3 is CASSYIFGQPQHF. CDR3 nucleotides: TGTGCCAGCAGTTACATCTTCGGTCAGCCCCAGCATTTT.

V gene TRBV19 combines with J gene TRBJ1-2; 7 bases are a match to TRBD1. The CDR3 length is 13 residues. The V gene end was trimmed by 6 bases and the J gene end by 4 bases; junction bases not matched to a gene: 5. In germline, CDR1 is LNHDA, CDR2 SQIVND (reference sequence). The DNA of the CDR3 is TGTGCCAGTAGGTTGGCAGGGGGCTATGGCTACACCTTC. Its protein is CASRLAGGYGYTF.

This chain connects TRBV2 to TRBJ2-5, with 10 bases aligning to TRBD1. The CDR3 loop spans 15 amino acids. CDR1 SNHLY and CDR2 FYNNEI come from the germline V gene. J was trimmed by 5 bases and V by 11 bases; bases with no gene match: 14. The chain's CDR3 is CAGSNDRGRWETQYF. In DNA form, the CDR3 reads TGTGCCGGGTCAAACGACAGGGGGCGTTGGGAGACCCAGTACTTC.